This T cell receptor beta chain was captured in a study of T cell changes during pregnancy in multiple sclerosis. This clone has just one count. This CDR3 contains 18 residues. Trimming cost V 5 bases and J 2 bases; bases outside gene matches: 16. Germline CDR1 and CDR2: LNHNV and YYDKDF (reference sequence). Method: immunoSEQ multiplex PCR; TCRdb's copy keeps in-frame clones and lacks some. Of about 42,000 clones in the sample, 70% to 90% were seen once. The chain recombines TRBV15 with TRBJ2-3; TRBD2 matches at 7 bases. The input for sequencing was CD4+ T cells from peripheral blood mononuclear cells, taken after pregnancy. This receptor was identified in a female donor with multiple sclerosis, enrolled in a pregnancy study. CDR3 nucleotide sequence: TGTGCCACCAGCCCAACGTGGGGAGGGGATCCGAACACAGATACGCAGTATTTT. This sequence encodes CATSPTWGGDPNTDTQYF.